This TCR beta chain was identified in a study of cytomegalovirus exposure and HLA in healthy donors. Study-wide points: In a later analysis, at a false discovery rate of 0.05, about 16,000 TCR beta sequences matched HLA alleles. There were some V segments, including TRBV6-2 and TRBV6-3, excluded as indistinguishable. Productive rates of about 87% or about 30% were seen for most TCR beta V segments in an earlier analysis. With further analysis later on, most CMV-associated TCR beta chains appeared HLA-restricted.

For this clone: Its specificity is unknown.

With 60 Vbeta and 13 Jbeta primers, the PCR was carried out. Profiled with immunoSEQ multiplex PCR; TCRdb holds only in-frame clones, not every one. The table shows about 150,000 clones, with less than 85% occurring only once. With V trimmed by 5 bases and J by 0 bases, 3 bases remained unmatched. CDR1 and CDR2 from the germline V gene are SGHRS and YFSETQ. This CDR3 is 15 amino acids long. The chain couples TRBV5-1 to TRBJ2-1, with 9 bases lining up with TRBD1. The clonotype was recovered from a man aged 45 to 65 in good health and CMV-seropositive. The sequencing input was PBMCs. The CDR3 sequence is CASSDRGSSYNEQFF. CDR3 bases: TGCGCCAGCAGTGACAGGGGGAGCTCCTACAATGAGCAGTTCTTC.